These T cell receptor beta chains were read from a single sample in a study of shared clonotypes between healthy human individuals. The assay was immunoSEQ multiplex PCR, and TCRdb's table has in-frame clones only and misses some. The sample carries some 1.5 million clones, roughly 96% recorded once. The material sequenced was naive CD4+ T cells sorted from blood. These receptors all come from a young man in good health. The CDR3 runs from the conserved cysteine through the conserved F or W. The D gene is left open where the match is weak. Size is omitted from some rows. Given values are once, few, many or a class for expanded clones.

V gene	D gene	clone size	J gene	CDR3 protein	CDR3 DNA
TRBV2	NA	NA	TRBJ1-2	CASSRDPSAYYGYTF	TGTGCCAGCAGTAGGGACCCTTCTGCCTACTATGGCTACACCTTC
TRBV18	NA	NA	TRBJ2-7	CASSPSATASYEQYF	TGTGCCAGCTCACCCTCGGCGACAGCATCCTACGAGCAGTACTTC
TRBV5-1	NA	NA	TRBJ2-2	CASSLEVSGELFF	TGCGCCAGCAGCTTGGAGGTATCCGGGGAGCTGTTTTTT
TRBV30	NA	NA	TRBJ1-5	CAWAPGPISNQPQHF	TGTGCCTGGGCGCCCGGACCGATTAGCAATCAGCCCCAGCATTTT
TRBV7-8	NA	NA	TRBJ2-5	CASTHTQGTETQYF	TGTGCCAGCACCCATACTCAGGGGACCGAGACCCAGTACTTC
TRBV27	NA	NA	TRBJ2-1	CASSLSGGYNEQFF	TGTGCCAGCAGTTTGTCTGGGGGGTACAATGAGCAGTTCTTC
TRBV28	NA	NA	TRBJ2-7	CASTLGGTVVYEQYF	TGTGCCAGCACCCTGGGGGGGACAGTAGTCTACGAGCAGTACTTC
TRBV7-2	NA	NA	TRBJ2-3	CASSIRNRGPQYF	TGTGCCAGCAGCATCCGAAACCGGGGCCCGCAGTATTTT
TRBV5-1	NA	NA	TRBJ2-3	CASSLVATKSAQYF	TGCGCCAGCAGCTTGGTAGCGACGAAAAGTGCGCAGTATTTT
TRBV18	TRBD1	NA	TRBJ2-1	CASSLETGGNEQFF	TGTGCCAGCTCGCTCGAGACAGGGGGCAATGAGCAGTTCTTC
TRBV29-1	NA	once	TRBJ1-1	CSVARGRNTEAFF	TGCAGCGTTGCCAGGGGAAGGAACACTGAAGCTTTCTTT
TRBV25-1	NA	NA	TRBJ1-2	CASSESRRGVYGYTF	TGTGCCAGCAGTGAATCCCGCAGAGGGGTCTATGGCTACACCTTC
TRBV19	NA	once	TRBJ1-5	CATANLADQPQHF	TGTGCCACTGCGAACCTAGCGGACCAGCCCCAGCATTTT
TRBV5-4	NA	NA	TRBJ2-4	CASSLGAKNIQYF	TGTGCCAGCAGCTTGGGAGCCAAAAACATTCAGTACTTC
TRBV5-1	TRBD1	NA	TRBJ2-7	CASSLASAGGHEQYF	TGCGCCAGCAGCTTGGCCTCGGCAGGGGGCCACGAGCAGTACTTC
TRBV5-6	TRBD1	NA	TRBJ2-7	CASSLRVGTGSYEQYF	TGTGCCAGCAGCTTGCGCGTTGGGACAGGGTCCTACGAGCAGTACTTC